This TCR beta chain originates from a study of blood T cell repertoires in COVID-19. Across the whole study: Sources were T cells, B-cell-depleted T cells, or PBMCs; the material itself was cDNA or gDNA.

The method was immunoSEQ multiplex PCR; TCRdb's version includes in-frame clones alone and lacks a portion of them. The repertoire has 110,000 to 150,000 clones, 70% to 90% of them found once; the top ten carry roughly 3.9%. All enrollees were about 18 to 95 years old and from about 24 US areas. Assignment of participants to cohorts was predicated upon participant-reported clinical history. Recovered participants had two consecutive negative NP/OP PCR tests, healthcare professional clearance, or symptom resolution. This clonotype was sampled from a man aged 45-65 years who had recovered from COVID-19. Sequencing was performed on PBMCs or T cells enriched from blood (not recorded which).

The CDR3 here is CASSVGGGPQHF. The DNA for the CDR3 is TGTGCCAGCAGCGTTGGGGGCGGTCCCCAGCATTTT. This chain connects TRBV7-3 to TRBJ1-5; tentatively, D is TRBD1 (6 bases). Trimming shortened V by 5 bases and J by 10 bases, and 12 bases separated the two germline ends. The CDR3 contains 12 residues. CDR1 is SGHTA and CDR2 is FQGTGA in the germline V gene.